This T cell receptor beta chain is drawn from a study of blood T cells in healthy people across ages. Regarding the study as a whole: Those diversity estimates obtained from one million T cells were thought to be underestimates.

Worth noting for this clonotype: No antigen is known for it. A junction end diverges from the germline sequence, so it may reflect a read error.

Combining a sample-barcoded 5' primer with a J-beta primer mix, a second PCR ran for roughly 6 to 12 cycles. Every cDNA was tagged by a template-switch adaptor with 12 random nucleotides. TCRdb analysed the 5' RACE reads with MiXCR anew, one entry per CDR3 protein. The data show roughly 800,000 distinct CDR3 sequences, roughly 60% seen once. Each sample yielded at least 6 million isolated PBMCs. The clonotype originates from a man aged 30 to 39 in good health. Sequenced material: blood.

The CDR3 region has the DNA TGTGTCAGCAGCATTACGGTGGAGACCCAGTACTTC. Protein sequence: CVSSITVETQYF. The rearrangement uses TRBV7-2 and TRBJ2-5; D unresolved. The CDR3 has 12 amino acids. Germline V gene data show CDR1 as SGHTA and CDR2 as FQGNSA.